This TCR beta chain was captured by sequencing in a study of blood T cell repertoires in COVID-19. In the original processing: By means of reference gene primer amplification, nucleated cell counts were estimated. Profiling relied on immunoSEQ multiplex PCR, and the TCRdb table lists in-frame clones only, not all of them. D and trimming come from the DNA, and the V and J calls and clone size come from that table. The data show about 80,000 clones, about 84% seen once. What was sequenced was peripheral blood. This clonotype was obtained from a human donor in a cohort sampled during active COVID-19.

CDR3 in DNA: TGTGCCAGCAGCCAGGACAGGGTGTTCTATGGCTACACCTTC. It yields the protein CASSQDRVFYGYTF. The chain employs TRBV6-5 and TRBJ1-2, with TRBD1 matching over 8 bases. Trimming took 6 bases from V and 4 from J; bases not matched to a gene: 7. In germline, CDR1 is MNHEY, CDR2 SVGAGI. This CDR3 is 14 amino acids long.